A selection of T cell receptor beta chains follows, all from one sample in a study of liver allograft versus peripheral blood T cells. TCRdb used MiXCR to reprocess the reads, holding one entry per CDR3 protein. The sample holds 15,000 to 20,000 distinct CDR3 sequences, under 25% seen once. The receptor source for this set is a human patient who had a liver transplant. T cells may partly derive from the graft donor. Both conserved end residues are trimmed from each CDR3.

15	TRBV19	TRBJ2-3	ASSTGTSGSWIDTQY
11	TRBV18	TRBJ2-5	ASSTGQGETQY
12	TRBV6-6	TRBJ2-7	ASSSSGYISEQY
11	TRBV20-1	TRBJ2-6	SARDPGANVLT
14	TRBV20-1	TRBJ2-2	SAILVASGTAGELF
12	TRBV6-1	TRBJ1-6	AGATRQGDSPLH
13	TRBV6-1	TRBJ1-5	ASSPGTGVNQPQH
11	TRBV20-1	TRBJ1-2	SARVNRGNGYT
13	TRBV6-2/TRBV6-3	TRBJ2-5	ASRGQVPLQETQY
12	TRBV20-1	TRBJ1-1	SATLWTGDTEAF
10	TRBV15	TRBJ2-1	ASSIAYNEQF
14	TRBV6-5	TRBJ2-3	ASTELGGGSTDTQY
13	TRBV6-6	TRBJ2-1	ASTLQPAHYNEQF
15	TRBV19	TRBJ1-1	ASSIRKGTFPGTEAF
16	TRBV6-2/TRBV6-3	TRBJ2-7	ASSYSWQGGLRSYEQY
10	TRBV19	TRBJ1-5	ASSPQGQPQH
11	TRBV6-5	TRBJ2-1	ASTYGYRNEQF
8	TRBV29-1	TRBJ2-1	SGGGNEQF
15	TRBV14	TRBJ1-6	ASSQEFRGSNNSPLH
12	TRBV19	TRBJ2-7	ASSIRGTYYEQY
11	TRBV7-9	TRBJ2-1	ASSLVGAGEQF
10	TRBV30	TRBJ2-3	AWSVGQDTQY
10	TRBV20-1	TRBJ1-6	SARGGNSPLH
13	TRBV18	TRBJ2-7	ASSPTTDRTYEQY
15	TRBV13	TRBJ2-7	ASSLTKGQGPTYEQY
13	TRBV19	TRBJ2-4	ASSIGGRKGDIQY
11	TRBV19	TRBJ1-1	ASFSGQFTEAF
10	TRBV28	TRBJ2-7	ASSPNVGEQY
11	TRBV6-1	TRBJ2-5	ASSPDRGETQY
14	TRBV7-2	TRBJ2-3	ASSPTTGQGVDTQY
17	TRBV2	TRBJ2-6	ASSERRRGLLSGANVLT
14	TRBV20-1	TRBJ1-1	SARVFGGILNTEAF
15	TRBV18	TRBJ2-4	ASSPRGTALAKNIQY
15	TRBV6-1	TRBJ1-2	ASSEGGGEVGVGGYT
12	TRBV27	TRBJ2-5	ASSLAGASETQY
12	TRBV7-2	TRBJ2-7	ASSLGRRIYEQY
15	TRBV18	TRBJ2-2	ASSPAGRAPSTGELF
12	TRBV18	TRBJ1-2	ASSPPARIYGYT
19	TRBV30	TRBJ1-1	AWSHATQLPSNIPGSTEAF
12	TRBV10-3	TRBJ1-2	AISVSGHNYGYT